The clone carrying this TCR beta chain has a count of ten or more. Germline V gives CDR1 MNHNS, CDR2 SASEGT. The CDR3 totals 14 residues. The junction had 6 bases not matched to a gene; V was cut back by 5 bases and J by 2 bases. This sample stems from a study of response to subunit inactivated influenza vaccine. Each CDR3 protein gets one entry after TCRdb re-called the RT-PCR reads with MiXCR. Found here are 500,000 or so distinct CDR3 sequences, 15% to 20% of them singletons; the top ten hold 3%. The chain employs TRBV6-1 and TRBJ2-7; TRBD1 matches at 7 bases. The sequence came from a man between 50 and 75 years old who received an inactivated influenza vaccine. The specimen comprised CD4+ T cells sorted from PBMCs, sampled around 25 months after vaccination. This CDR3 is CASSRTGFTYEQYF. The CDR3 nucleotides read TGTGCCAGCAGTCGGACAGGCTTCACCTACGAGCAGTACTTC.